The 29 T cell receptor beta chains in this list originate from one sample, sequenced in a study of cytomegalovirus exposure and HLA in healthy donors. In the PCR, 60 Vbeta and 13 Jbeta primers were used. TCRdb keeps only in-frame clones here, not all; method: immunoSEQ multiplex PCR. The repertoire includes a few hundred thousand clones, 65% to 80% of them detected once, and roughly 16% sits in the top ten. Material for sequencing was PBMCs. The source of these receptors is a man aged 35 to 55 in good health and CMV-seronegative.

In its sample, this clone was seen a few times. This chain joins TRBV9 and TRBJ2-2; D remains unclear. V lost 0 bases to trimming and J lost 4 bases, with 13 bases between them. The germline CDR1 and CDR2 sequences are SGDLS and YYNGEE. This CDR3 spans 16 amino acids. In DNA form, the CDR3 reads TGTGCCAGCAGCGTAGGGGCTACCTCGCTCACCGGGGAGCTGTTTTTT. It translates to CASSVGATSLTGELFF.

The V and J genes are TRBV4-3 and TRBJ1-4; D is unresolved. The germline V and J ends were trimmed by 5 bases and 1 base, with 11 bases remaining between them. Germline V CDR1 and CDR2: LGHNA, YSLEER. The CDR3 is 15 amino acids. For the CDR3, the DNA is TGCGCCAGCAGCTCTAGAGGAGGAACTAATGAAAAACTGTTTTTT. Its translation is CASSSRGGTNEKLFF.

In DNA form, the CDR3 reads TGTGCCAGCAGCTTGTGGGACAGGGGTGCAGAACAGTACTTC. As protein: CASSLWDRGAEQYF. The chain links TRBV7-9 to TRBJ2-7; 10 bases agree with TRBD1. With 3 bases clipped from V and 10 bases from J, the junction kept 9 bases outside the gene matches. There are 14 residues in the CDR3. Germline loops: CDR1 SEHNR, CDR2 FQNEAQ (reference sequence).

As DNA, the CDR3 is TGTGCCTGGAGCTCCGGGACAGGGTACTCACCCCTCCACTTT. Its protein is CAWSSGTGYSPLHF. The chain carries TRBV30 and TRBJ1-6; 9 positions match TRBD1. Germline V gene data show CDR1 as GTSNPN and CDR2 as SVGIG (reference sequence). Trimming cost V 3 bases and J 10 bases; bases outside gene matches: 7. The CDR3 has 14 residues. The full variable domain, rest sourced from reference TRBV30 and TRBJ1-6, is SQTIHQWPATLVQPVGSPLSLECTVEGTSNPNLYWYRQAAGRGLQLLFYSVGIGQISSEVPQNLSASRPQDRQFILSSKKLLLSDSGFYLCAWSSGTGYSPLHFGNGTRLTVT.

V is TRBV5-6 and J is TRBJ2-5; 8 bases match TRBD2. Per the germline V gene, CDR1 is SGHDT and CDR2 is YYEEEE. Trimming at V came to 1 base and at J to 1 base, leaving 0 bases not matched to a gene. The CDR3 spans 14 residues. The CDR3 nucleotides read TGTGCCAGCAGCTTGACTAGCGGCCAAGAGACCCAGTACTTC. Translation gives CASSLTSGQETQYF.

This clone was picked up one time. V usage is TRBV9 and J usage is TRBJ2-1; 9 nucleotides line up with TRBD2. The V gene end was trimmed by 6 bases and the J gene end by 5 bases; junction bases not matched to a gene: 6. The germline V gene has CDR1 SGDLS and CDR2 YYNGEE. The CDR3 length is 14 residues. In DNA form, the CDR3 reads TGTGCCAGCAATAGCGGGGGAAGAAACAATGAGCAGTTCTTC. This gives the protein CASNSGGRNNEQFF.

This clone was observed a few times. At the DNA level, this CDR3 is encoded by other sequences in the same sample as well. The V call is TRBV9, the J call TRBJ2-7, with D tentatively TRBD1 (5 bases). The germline CDR1 and CDR2 sequences are SGDLS and YYNGEE. The CDR3 extends over 14 amino acids. The germline V and J ends were trimmed by 4 bases and 0 bases, with 11 bases remaining between them. The CDR3 nucleotides are TGTGCCAGCAGCCCACGACAGAGCTCCTACGAGCAGTACTTC. It codes for CASSPRQSSYEQYF.

J is TRBJ2-7 and V is TRBV11-2; 8 positions match TRBD1. Germline V gene lookup returns CDR1 SGHAT and CDR2 FQNNGV. V was clipped by 4 bases and J by 2 bases; unmatched bases: 4. The CDR3 consists of 14 residues. CDR3 in amino acids: CASSSRRGPYEQYF. The CDR3, as DNA: TGTGCCAGCAGCTCCCGCAGGGGGCCCTACGAGCAGTACTTC.

The rearrangement joins TRBV15 to TRBJ2-3; 11 positions agree with TRBD2. V gave up 1 base and J gave up 4 bases; unmatched junction bases: 4. The CDR3 has 16 residues. Looked up from germline, CDR1 is LNHNV and CDR2 is YYDKDF (reference sequence). CDR3 protein: CATSRGASGGPDTQYF. The CDR3 DNA is TGTGCCACCAGCAGAGGCGCTAGCGGGGGGCCAGATACGCAGTATTTT.

This clone has just one count. The genes are TRBV21-1 and TRBJ2-7; TRBD2, the table's D call, was not compared with the DNA. TRBV21-1 is annotated as a pseudogene. The CDR3 length is 18 residues. The CDR3 is CASTTPPVGRSGVNEQYF. CDR3 DNA: TGTGCCAGCACTACCCCCCCGGTGGGGCGATCGGGGGTTAACGAGCAGTACTTC.

The chain carries TRBV5-3 and TRBJ2-7; 8 nucleotides align to TRBD1. TRBV5-3 is an ORF, with its function uncertain. The V and J ends lost 0 bases and 1 base, in that order; junction bases with no gene match: 12. This CDR3 is built from 18 residues. CDR3 amino acids: CARSLDRGSGEESYEQYF. The CDR3, as DNA: TGTGCCAGAAGCTTGGACAGGGGGAGCGGAGAAGAGTCCTACGAGCAGTACTTC.

The chain carries TRBV25-1 and TRBJ1-5; 12 bases agree with TRBD1. V dropped 7 bases and J dropped 7; count of bases not matched to a gene: 14. CDR1 is MGHDK and CDR2 is SYGVNS in the germline V gene. This CDR3 has 17 amino acids. The CDR3, as DNA: TGTGCCAGCAACAAGGGACAGGGGGCCATGCTGTGGCAGCCCCAGCATTTT. Residues: CASNKGQGAMLWQPQHF.

The chain links TRBV6-6 to TRBJ2-1; maybe TRBD1 (6 bases). CDR1 and CDR2 (germline): MNHNY, SVGAGI (reference sequence). CDR3 length equals 15 residues. With 7 bases removed from V and 3 bases from J, the gap between germline ends came to 16 bases. The CDR3 loop reads CASIPRRGSYNEQFF. The CDR3 nucleotides are TGTGCCAGCATTCCCCGCAGGGGTAGCTACAATGAGCAGTTCTTC.

The V gene is TRBV5-1, the J gene TRBJ2-2, with TRBD1 matching over 10 bases. This CDR3 spans 16 amino acids. Germline trimming cut 2 bases from V and 6 bases from J; bases unmatched to any gene: 7. The germline V gene encodes CDR1 SGHRS and CDR2 YFSETQ. CDR3 nucleotide sequence: TGCGCCAGCAGCTTTGAAGTGACAGGGGGCTCCGGGGAGCTGTTTTTT. Translated, it gives CASSFEVTGGSGELFF.

V gene TRBV27 combines with J gene TRBJ2-1; 7 nucleotides match TRBD2. The V segment lost 5 bases and the J segment 2 bases; nucleotides outside the gene matches: 9. The CDR3 has 16 residues. Germline V gene lookup returns CDR1 MNHEY and CDR2 SMNVEV (reference sequence). The CDR3 bases are TGTGCCAGCAGTCTCGGAGCGGGATCGCCCTACAATGAGCAGTTCTTC. This sequence encodes CASSLGAGSPYNEQFF.

The rearrangement links TRBV6-5 to TRBJ2-2; a possible D gene is TRBD2 (5 bases). This CDR3 is built from 16 residues. In germline, CDR1 is MNHEY, CDR2 SVGAGI. Trimming took 0 bases from V and 6 from J, leaving 14 bases between them. The CDR3 nucleotides read TGTGCCAGCAGTTACTCGGATAGCGCCGACCCCGGGGAGCTGTTTTTT. Translating it yields CASSYSDSADPGELFF.

V gene TRBV9 combines with J gene TRBJ1-4, with D uncertain. V was pared by 4 bases and J by 6 bases, with 13 bases between. The CDR3 is 14 amino acids. The germline V gene encodes CDR1 SGDLS and CDR2 YYNGEE. CDR3 protein: CASSPRWGDEKLFF. In DNA, the CDR3 is TGTGCCAGCAGCCCCCGCTGGGGAGATGAAAAACTGTTTTTT.

The rearrangement links TRBV10-1 to TRBJ2-1; 10 nucleotides line up with TRBD2. V shed 3 bases and J 6 bases; nucleotides not matched to a gene: 8. This CDR3 is built from 16 residues. Germline loops: CDR1 WNHNN, CDR2 SYGVQD (reference sequence). The CDR3 region is CASSDPPGTSVNEQFF. The CDR3 nucleotides read TGCGCCAGCAGTGACCCCCCCGGGACTAGCGTCAATGAGCAGTTCTTC.

A note on this clone: Its ends do not fully match the called genes, so a read error is possible. The chain joins TRBV27 to TRBJ2-1; 9 bases fit TRBD2. The CDR3 has 14 residues. Germline V lookup: CDR1 MNHEY, CDR2 SMNVEV (reference sequence). The CDR3: CASNLAGAYNEQFF. In DNA form, the CDR3 reads TGTGCCAGCAATTTAGCGGGAGCTTACAATGAGCAGTTCTTC.

This clone is a singleton in its sample. The V and J genes are TRBV4-1 and TRBJ1-4; no reliable D call. The CDR3 has 14 amino acids. CDR1 and CDR2 from the germline V gene are MGHRA and YSYEKL. Trimming cost V 4 bases and J 0 bases, with 6 bases left between them. CDR3 DNA sequence: TGCGCCAGCAGCCCCCTTGCAACTAATGAAAAACTGTTTTTT. Translation: CASSPLATNEKLFF.

V is TRBV6-4 and J is TRBJ2-7; 8 nucleotides align to TRBD1. Per the germline V gene, CDR1 is MRHNA and CDR2 is SNTAGT. The CDR3 spans 14 residues. The V segment lost 8 bases and the J segment 2 bases; nucleotides outside the gene matches: 8. In DNA form, the CDR3 reads TGTGCCAGCGGTGCAGGGGGCGCACCCTACGAGCAGTACTTC. Protein: CASGAGGAPYEQYF.

The chain is built from TRBV4-3 and TRBJ1-1; unclear D gene. Deletions cut 0 bases from V and 1 base from J, with 9 bases between. Per the germline V gene, CDR1 is LGHNA and CDR2 is YSLEER. The CDR3 length is 15 residues. CDR3 sequence reads: CASSQDGNPNTEAFF. DNA of the CDR3: TGCGCCAGCAGCCAAGACGGGAACCCGAACACTGAAGCTTTCTTT.

V usage is TRBV7-9 and J usage is TRBJ2-6; weak D call: TRBD1 (6 bases). The CDR3 loop spans 16 amino acids. The V and J ends lost 5 bases and 0 bases respectively, with 11 bases between them. Germline CDR1 is SEHNR and CDR2 is FQNEAQ (reference sequence). DNA for the CDR3: TGTGCCAGCAGCGAGACAGGTTTCTCTGGGGCCAACGTCCTGACTTTC. It is translated as CASSETGFSGANVLTF.

The chain has TRBV9 and TRBJ2-5; no definite D call. The J call is doubtful: the DNA matches TRBJ2-7 better. The CDR3 totals 13 residues. CDR1 and CDR2 from the germline V gene are SGDLS and YYNGEE. CDR3: CASSVGYDYEQYF. CDR3 in DNA: TGTGCCAGCAGCGTAGGGTATGACTACGAGCAGTACTTC.

This clone was counted only a few times. V is TRBV2 and J is TRBJ1-1; 12 positions agree with TRBD1. CDR3 length equals 13 residues. V dropped 9 bases and J dropped 8; count of bases not matched to a gene: 7. Germline CDR1 SNHLY, CDR2 FYNNEI. CDR3 nucleotides: TGTGCCAGTGCCGGGACAGGGGGCATAGAAGCTTTCTTT. Protein product: CASAGTGGIEAFF.

The chain joins TRBV7-9 to TRBJ2-1, with TRBD1 as a possible D gene (5 bases). V was cut by 5 bases and J by 3 bases, with 20 bases left in between. CDR3 length equals 17 residues. Germline values: CDR1 SEHNR, CDR2 FQNEAQ (reference sequence). The CDR3 sequence is CASSPDDSFILYNEQFF. CDR3 DNA: TGTGCCAGCAGCCCCGATGACAGTTTCATCCTCTACAATGAGCAGTTCTTC.

This chain uses TRBV2 with TRBJ1-6; TRBD1 agrees at 8 bases. The CDR3 has 17 residues. Germline V gene lookup returns CDR1 SNHLY and CDR2 FYNNEI. V lost 2 bases and J lost 9; bases outside the gene matches: 12. The CDR3 nucleotides read TGTGCCAGCAGTGAACTATTTCGTGGACAGGGTCGTTCACCCCTCCACTTT. Protein: CASSELFRGQGRSPLHF.

The sample holds one count of this clone. CDR3 residues: CASSQDRTGASYGYTF. CDR3 sequence (DNA): TGCGCCAGCAGCCAAGACAGGACAGGGGCGAGCTATGGCTACACCTTC. The chain couples TRBV4-3 to TRBJ1-2; TRBD1 aligns across 9 bases. V shed 0 bases, J shed 4 bases, and the junction held 6 bases outside the gene matches. CDR1 LGHNA and CDR2 YSLEER come from the germline V gene. This CDR3 region has 16 residues.

This clone was detected only a few times. J is TRBJ2-7 and V is TRBV4-1; 7 bases line up with TRBD1. Germline CDR1 MGHRA, CDR2 YSYEKL. The CDR3 length is 15 residues. With V trimmed by 2 bases and J by 3 bases, 7 bases remained unmatched. The chain's CDR3 is CASSQRTGEIYEQYF. The CDR3 nucleotides read TGCGCCAGCAGCCAACGAACAGGGGAGATCTACGAGCAGTACTTC.